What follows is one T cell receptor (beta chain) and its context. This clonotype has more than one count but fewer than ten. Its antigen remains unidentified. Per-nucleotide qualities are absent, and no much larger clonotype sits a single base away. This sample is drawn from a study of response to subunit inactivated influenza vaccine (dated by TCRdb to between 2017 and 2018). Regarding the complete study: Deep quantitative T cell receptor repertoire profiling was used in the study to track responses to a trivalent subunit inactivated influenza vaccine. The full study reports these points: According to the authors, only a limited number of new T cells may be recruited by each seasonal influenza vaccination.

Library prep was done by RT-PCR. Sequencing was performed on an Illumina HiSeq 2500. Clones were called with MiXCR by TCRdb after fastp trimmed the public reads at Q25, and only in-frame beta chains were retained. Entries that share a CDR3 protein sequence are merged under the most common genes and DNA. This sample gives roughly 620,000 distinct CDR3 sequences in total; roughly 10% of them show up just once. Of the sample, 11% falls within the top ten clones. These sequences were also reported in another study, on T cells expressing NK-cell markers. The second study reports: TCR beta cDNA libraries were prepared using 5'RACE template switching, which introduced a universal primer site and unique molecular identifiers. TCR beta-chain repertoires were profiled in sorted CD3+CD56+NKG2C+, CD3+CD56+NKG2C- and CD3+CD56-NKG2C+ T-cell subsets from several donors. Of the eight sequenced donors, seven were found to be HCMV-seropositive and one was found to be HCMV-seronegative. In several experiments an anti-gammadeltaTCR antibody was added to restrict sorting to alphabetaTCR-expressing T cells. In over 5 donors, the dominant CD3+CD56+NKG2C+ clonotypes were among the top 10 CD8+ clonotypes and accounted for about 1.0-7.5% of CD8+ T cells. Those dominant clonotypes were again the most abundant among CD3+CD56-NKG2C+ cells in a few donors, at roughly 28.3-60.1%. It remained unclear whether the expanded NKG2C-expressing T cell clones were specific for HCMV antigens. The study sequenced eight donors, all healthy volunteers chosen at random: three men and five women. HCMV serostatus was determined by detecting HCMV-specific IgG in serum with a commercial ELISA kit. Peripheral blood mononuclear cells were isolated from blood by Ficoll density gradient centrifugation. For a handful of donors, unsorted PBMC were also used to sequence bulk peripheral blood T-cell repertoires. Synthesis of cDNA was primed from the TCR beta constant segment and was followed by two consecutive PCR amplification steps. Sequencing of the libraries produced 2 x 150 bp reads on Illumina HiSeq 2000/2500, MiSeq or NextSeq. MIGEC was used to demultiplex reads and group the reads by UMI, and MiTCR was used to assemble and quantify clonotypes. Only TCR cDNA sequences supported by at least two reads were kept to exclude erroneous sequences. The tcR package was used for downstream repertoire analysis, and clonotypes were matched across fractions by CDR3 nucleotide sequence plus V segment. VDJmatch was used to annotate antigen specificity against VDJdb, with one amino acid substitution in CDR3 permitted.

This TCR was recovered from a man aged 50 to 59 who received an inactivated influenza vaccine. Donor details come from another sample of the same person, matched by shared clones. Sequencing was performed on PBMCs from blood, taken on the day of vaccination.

CDR3 sequence: CASSIDLQPYEQYF. The DNA is as follows: TGTGCCAGTAGTATAGATCTACAGCCGTACGAGCAGTACTTC. The rearrangement joined TRBV19 to TRBJ2-7; the D gene remains uncertain. Taken from the germline V gene (reference sequence), the CDR1 and CDR2 loops are LNHDA and SQIVND. V sheds 0 bases and J sheds 4 bases, leaving 10 bases between their ends. The CDR3 runs 14 residues from the cysteine to the phenylalanine. The CDR3 DNA has 42 bases and is translated from base 1.